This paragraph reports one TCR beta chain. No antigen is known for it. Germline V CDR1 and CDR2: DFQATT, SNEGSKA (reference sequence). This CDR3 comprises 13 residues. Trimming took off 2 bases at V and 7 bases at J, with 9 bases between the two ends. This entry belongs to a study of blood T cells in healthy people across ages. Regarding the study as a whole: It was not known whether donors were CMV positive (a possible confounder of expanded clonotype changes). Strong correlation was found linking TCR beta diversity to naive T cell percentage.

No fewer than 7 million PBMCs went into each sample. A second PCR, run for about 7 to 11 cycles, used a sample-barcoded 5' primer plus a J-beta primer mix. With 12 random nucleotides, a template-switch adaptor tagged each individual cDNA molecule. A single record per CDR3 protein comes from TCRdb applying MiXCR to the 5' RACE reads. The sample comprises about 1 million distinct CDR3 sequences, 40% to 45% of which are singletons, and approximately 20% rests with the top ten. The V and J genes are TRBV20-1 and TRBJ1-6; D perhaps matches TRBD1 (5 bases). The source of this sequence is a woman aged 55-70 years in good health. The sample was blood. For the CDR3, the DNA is TGCAGTGCTAGACGGGGGGAGAATTCACCCCTCCACTTT. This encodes CSARRGENSPLHF.